This TCR beta chain was documented in a study of blood T cell repertoires in COVID-19. For the study at large: Donors in the United States, Italy and Spain gave samples during acute or convalescent COVID-19.

Germline assignment: CDR1 SQVTM and CDR2 ANQGSEA. The CDR3 is 14 residues long. Trimming took 5 bases from V and 5 from J; bases not matched to a gene: 10. Under the authors' procedure: Cell counts per sample came from amplifying reference gene primers. TCRdb keeps only in-frame clones here, not all; method: immunoSEQ multiplex PCR. V and J calls and clone size follow that table, whereas D and trimming were derived from the DNA. This sample has 100,000 to 150,000 clones, with under 90% found just once. The chain recombines TRBV29-1 with TRBJ1-1; the match to TRBD1 covers 8 bases. This receptor was obtained from a man between 60 and 70 years old with acute or convalescent COVID-19. The specimen was peripheral blood. CDR3 sequence: CSVRRGTGGTEAFF. The CDR3 DNA reads TGCAGCGTTCGGCGGGGGACAGGTGGGACTGAAGCTTTCTTT.